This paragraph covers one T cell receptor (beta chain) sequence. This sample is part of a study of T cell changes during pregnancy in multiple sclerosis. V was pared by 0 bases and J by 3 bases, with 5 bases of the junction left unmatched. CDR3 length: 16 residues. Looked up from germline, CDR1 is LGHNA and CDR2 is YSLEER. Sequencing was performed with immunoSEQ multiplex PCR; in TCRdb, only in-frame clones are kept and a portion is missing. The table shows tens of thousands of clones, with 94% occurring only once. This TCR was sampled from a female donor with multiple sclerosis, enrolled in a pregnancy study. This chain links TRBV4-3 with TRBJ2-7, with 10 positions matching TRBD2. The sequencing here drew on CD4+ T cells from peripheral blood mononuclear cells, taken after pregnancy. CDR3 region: CASSQDSGLADYEQYF. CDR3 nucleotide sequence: TGCGCCAGCAGCCAAGATAGCGGACTAGCGGACTACGAGCAGTACTTC.